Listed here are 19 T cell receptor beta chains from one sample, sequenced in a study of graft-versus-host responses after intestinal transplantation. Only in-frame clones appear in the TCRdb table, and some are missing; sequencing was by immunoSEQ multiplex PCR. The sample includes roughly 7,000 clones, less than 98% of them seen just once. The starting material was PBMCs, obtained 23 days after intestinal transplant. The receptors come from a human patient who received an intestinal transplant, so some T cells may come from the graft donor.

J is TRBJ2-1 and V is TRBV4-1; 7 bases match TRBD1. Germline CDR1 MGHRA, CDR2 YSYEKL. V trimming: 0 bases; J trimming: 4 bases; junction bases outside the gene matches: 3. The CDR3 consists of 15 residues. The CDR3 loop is CASSQEGTVYNEQFF. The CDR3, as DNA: TGCGCCAGCAGCCAAGAAGGGACAGTTTACAATGAGCAGTTCTTC.

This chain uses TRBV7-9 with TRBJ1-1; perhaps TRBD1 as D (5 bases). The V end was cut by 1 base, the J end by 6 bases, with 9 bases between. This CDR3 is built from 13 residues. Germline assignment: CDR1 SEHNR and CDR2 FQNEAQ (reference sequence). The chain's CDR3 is CASSLGGTPEAFF. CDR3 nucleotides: TGTGCCAGCAGCTTAGGAGGGACCCCTGAAGCTTTCTTT. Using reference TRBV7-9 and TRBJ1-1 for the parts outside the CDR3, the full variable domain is DTGVSQNPRHKITKRGQNVTFRCDPISEHNRLYWYRQTLGQGPEFLTYFQNEAQLEKSRLLSDRFSAERPKGSFSTLEIQRTEQGDSAMYLCASSLGGTPEAFFGQGTRLTVV.

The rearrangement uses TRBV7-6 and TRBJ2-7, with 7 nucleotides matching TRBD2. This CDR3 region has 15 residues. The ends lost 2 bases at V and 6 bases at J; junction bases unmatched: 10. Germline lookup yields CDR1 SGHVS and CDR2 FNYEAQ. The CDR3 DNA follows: TGTGCCAGCAGCTTATCTAGCGGCCCTCTCTCCGAGCAGTACTTC. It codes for CASSLSSGPLSEQYF.

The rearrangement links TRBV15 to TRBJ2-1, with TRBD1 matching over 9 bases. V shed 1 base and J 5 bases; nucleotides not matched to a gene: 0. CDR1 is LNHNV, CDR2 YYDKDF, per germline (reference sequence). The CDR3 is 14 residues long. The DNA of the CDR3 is TGTGCCACCAGCAGAGGGACAGGGGACAATGAGCAGTTCTTC. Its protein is CATSRGTGDNEQFF. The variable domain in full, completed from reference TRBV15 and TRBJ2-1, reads DAMVIQNPRYQVTQFGKPVTLSCSQTLNHNVMYWYQQKSSQAPKLLFHYYDKDFNNEADTPDNFQSRRPNTSFCFLDIRSPGLGDTAMYLCATSRGTGDNEQFFGPGTRLTVL.

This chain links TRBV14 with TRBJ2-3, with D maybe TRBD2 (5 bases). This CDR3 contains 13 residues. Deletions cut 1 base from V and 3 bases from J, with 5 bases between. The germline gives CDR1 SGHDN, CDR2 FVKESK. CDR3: CASSQGGTDTQYF. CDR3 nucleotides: TGTGCCAGCAGCCAAGGAGGGACAGATACGCAGTATTTT.

CDR3 sequence reads: CASSDSGASYNEQFF. CDR3 DNA: TGTGCCAGCAGCGATAGCGGGGCCTCCTACAATGAGCAGTTCTTC. The rearrangement links TRBV9 to TRBJ2-1; 8 bases match TRBD2. V was clipped by 3 bases and J by 0 bases; unmatched bases: 2. Looked up from germline, CDR1 is SGDLS and CDR2 is YYNGEE. The CDR3 spans 15 residues.

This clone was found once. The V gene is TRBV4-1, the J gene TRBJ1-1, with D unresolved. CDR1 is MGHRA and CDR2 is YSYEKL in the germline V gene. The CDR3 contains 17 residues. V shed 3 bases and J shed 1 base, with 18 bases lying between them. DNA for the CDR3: TGCGCCAGCAGCCATATCCCTTGGACGGGGAGGAACACTGAAGCTTTCTTT. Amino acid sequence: CASSHIPWTGRNTEAFF.

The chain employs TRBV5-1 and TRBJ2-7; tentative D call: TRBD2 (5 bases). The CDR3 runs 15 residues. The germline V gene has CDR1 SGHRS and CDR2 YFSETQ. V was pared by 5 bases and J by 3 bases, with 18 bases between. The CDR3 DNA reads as TGCGCCAGCAGTACCTCGGGCGGGTGGGTCTACGAGCAGTACTTC. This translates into CASSTSGGWVYEQYF.

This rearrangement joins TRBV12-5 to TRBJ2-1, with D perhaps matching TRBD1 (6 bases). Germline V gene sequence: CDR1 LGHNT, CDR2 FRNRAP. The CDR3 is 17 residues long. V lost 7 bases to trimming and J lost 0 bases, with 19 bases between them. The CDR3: CASVQALLGGSYNEQFF. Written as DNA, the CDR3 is TGTGCTAGTGTACAGGCCCTCCTAGGGGGCTCCTACAATGAGCAGTTCTTC.

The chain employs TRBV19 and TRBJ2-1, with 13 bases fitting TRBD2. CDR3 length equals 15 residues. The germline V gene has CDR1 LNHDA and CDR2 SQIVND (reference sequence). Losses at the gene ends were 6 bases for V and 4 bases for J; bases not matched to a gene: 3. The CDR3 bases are TGTGCCAGTAGCCAGACTAGCGGGGGGTACAATGAGCAGTTCTTC. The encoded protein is CASSQTSGGYNEQFF.

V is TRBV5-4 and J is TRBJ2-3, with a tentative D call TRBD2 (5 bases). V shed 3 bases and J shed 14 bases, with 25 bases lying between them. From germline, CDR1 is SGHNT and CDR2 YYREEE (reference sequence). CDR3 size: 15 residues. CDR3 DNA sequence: TGTGCCAGCAGCTCAGACTCTACGAGCGGTCCCCCCCGGTATTTT. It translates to CASSSDSTSGPPRYF.

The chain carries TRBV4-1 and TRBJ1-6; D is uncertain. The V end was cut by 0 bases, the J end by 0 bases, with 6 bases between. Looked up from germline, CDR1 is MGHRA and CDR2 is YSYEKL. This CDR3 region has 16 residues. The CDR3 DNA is TGCGCCAGCAGCCAAGAGGGTAGCTCCTATAATTCACCCCTCCACTTT. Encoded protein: CASSQEGSSYNSPLHF.

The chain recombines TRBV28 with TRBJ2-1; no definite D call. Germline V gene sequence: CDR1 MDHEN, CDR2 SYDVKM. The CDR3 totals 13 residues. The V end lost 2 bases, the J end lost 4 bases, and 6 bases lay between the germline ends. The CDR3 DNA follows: TGTGCCAGCAGTTTAAACGGGTACAATGAGCAGTTCTTC. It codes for CASSLNGYNEQFF.

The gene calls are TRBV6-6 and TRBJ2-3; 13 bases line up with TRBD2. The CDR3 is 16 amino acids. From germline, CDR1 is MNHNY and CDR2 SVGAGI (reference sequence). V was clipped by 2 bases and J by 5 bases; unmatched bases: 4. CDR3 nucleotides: TGTGCCAGCAGTTACGGACTAGCGGGAGACAAAGATACGCAGTATTTT. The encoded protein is CASSYGLAGDKDTQYF.

This CDR3 reads CASSRQGINEKLFF. CDR3 nucleotides: TGTGCCAGCAGTCGACAGGGGATTAATGAAAAACTGTTTTTT. The V call is TRBV6-5, the J call TRBJ1-4, with 8 bases lining up with TRBD1. Germline-derived CDR1 and CDR2 are MNHEY and SVGAGI. The V and J ends lost 5 bases and 4 bases, in that order; junction bases with no gene match: 3. This CDR3 comprises 14 residues.

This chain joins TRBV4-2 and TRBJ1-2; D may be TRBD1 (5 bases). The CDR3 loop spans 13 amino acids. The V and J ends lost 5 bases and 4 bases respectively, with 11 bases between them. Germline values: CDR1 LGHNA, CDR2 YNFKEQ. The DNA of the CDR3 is TGTGCCAGCAGCTCGACAGAGATCTATGGCTACACCTTC. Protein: CASSSTEIYGYTF.

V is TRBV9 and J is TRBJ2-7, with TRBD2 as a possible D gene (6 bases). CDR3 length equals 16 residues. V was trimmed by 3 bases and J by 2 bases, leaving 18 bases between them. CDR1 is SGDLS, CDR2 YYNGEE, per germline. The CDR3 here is CASSAGVDPNPYEQYF. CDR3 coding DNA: TGTGCCAGCAGCGCGGGAGTGGACCCAAACCCCTACGAGCAGTACTTC. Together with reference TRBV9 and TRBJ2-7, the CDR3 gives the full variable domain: DSGVTQTPKHLITATGQRVTLRCSPRSGDLSVYWYQQSLDQGLQFLIQYYNGEERAKGNILERFSAQQFPDLHSELNLSSLELGDSALYFCASSAGVDPNPYEQYFGPGTRLTVT.

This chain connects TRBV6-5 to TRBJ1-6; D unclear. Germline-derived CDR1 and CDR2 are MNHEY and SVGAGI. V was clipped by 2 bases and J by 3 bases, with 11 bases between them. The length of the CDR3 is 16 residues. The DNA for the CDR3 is TGTGCCAGCAGTTACACTGCGGGGATCTATAATTCACCCCTCCACTTT. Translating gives CASSYTAGIYNSPLHF.

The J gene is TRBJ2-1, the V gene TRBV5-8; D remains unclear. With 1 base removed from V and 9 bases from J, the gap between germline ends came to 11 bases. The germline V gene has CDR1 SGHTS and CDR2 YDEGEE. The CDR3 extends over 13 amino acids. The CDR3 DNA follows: TGTGCCAGCAGCTTGACCTTAAAGGGTGAGCAGTTCTTC. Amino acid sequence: CASSLTLKGEQFF.